These T cell receptor beta chains were read from a single sample in a study of OX40 agonist ivuxolimab in advanced cancers. Clones were sequenced by immunoSEQ multiplex PCR, and TCRdb holds only the in-frame ones, with some missing. The profile shows fewer than 85,000 clones, just over 85% of them singletons. This specimen consisted of CD4+ or CD8+ T cells sorted from blood, obtained in a trial of the OX40 agonist ivuxolimab. The origin of the receptors is an adult with an advanced solid tumor such as melanoma, head and neck, liver or kidney cancer. Both conserved end residues are part of each CDR3. The D gene is left open where the match is weak. Expanded clones get a size class; other rows say once, few or many, or leave the size out.

TRBJ2-3,TRBV7-3,NA,NA,TGTGCCAGCAGCTCCCGGACAGCTAGCACAGATACGCAGTATTTT,CASSSRTASTDTQYF
TRBJ1-6,TRBV21-1,NA,once,TGTGCCAGCAGCAAAGTAAGAGGAGGGCTCCATAATTCACCCCTCCACTTT,CASSKVRGGLHNSPLHF
TRBJ2-2,TRBV6-4,NA,NA,TGTGCCAGCAGCCGCCGGGACAAAGCTCAGACGAACACCGGGGAGCTGTTTTTT,CASSRRDKAQTNTGELFF
TRBJ2-7,TRBV14,NA,NA,TGTGCCAGCAGCCAAGAGCCAGGGTGGGGTCGGGAGCAGTACTTC,CASSQEPGWGREQYF
TRBJ1-2,TRBV6-5,TRBD1,NA,TGTGCCAGCAGTTACTCCGGGACAGGGTGGTATGGCTACACCTTC,CASSYSGTGWYGYTF
TRBJ2-1,TRBV2,TRBD2,NA,TGTGCCAGCAGTTATAAGACTAGCGGAAACAATGAGCAGTTCTTC,CASSYKTSGNNEQFF
TRBJ2-1,TRBV18,TRBD2,NA,TGTGCCAGCTCACCCCTAGCGGGAGGGGGTGAGCAGTTCTTC,CASSPLAGGGEQFF
TRBJ2-7,TRBV5-1,NA,NA,TGCGCCAGCAGCTTGGGGCCGAGGATTCACGAGCAGTACTTC,CASSLGPRIHEQYF
TRBJ2-2,TRBV9,NA,NA,TGTGCCAGCAGCTTCCTACAGGACCCGAACACCGGGGAGCTGTTTTTT,CASSFLQDPNTGELFF
TRBJ2-2,TRBV6-6,NA,NA,TGTGCCAGCAGATTTGCCCGTACGGAGCTGTTTTTT,CASRFARTELFF
TRBJ2-5,TRBV11-3,TRBD2,NA,TGTGCCAGCAGCCCCGGGACTAGCGGGGGGGAAGAGACCCAGTACTTC,CASSPGTSGGEETQYF
TRBJ2-7,TRBV7-9,NA,NA,TGTGCCAGCAGTTCACAGGGCTACGAGCAGTACTTC,CASSSQGYEQYF
TRBJ2-3,TRBV5-4,NA,NA,TGTGCCAGCAGCAATCGAGGTACAGATACGCAGTATTTT,CASSNRGTDTQYF
TRBJ1-2,TRBV11-2,TRBD1,NA,TGTGCCAGCAGCTTAGGGACAGGGGTCTATGGCTACACCTTC,CASSLGTGVYGYTF
TRBJ2-5,TRBV7-9,NA,NA,TGTGCCAGCAGCCGGTTTAGTGGGGTCCTTGAGACCCAGTACTTC,CASSRFSGVLETQYF
TRBJ2-3,TRBV5-1,NA,NA,TGCGCCAGCGGTCCAGCGGGTGTGCGAGGCACAGATACGCAGTATTTT,CASGPAGVRGTDTQYF
TRBJ1-2,TRBV29-1,NA,few,TGCAGCGTTGTACGGGAATGGGGCTATGGCTACACCTTC,CSVVREWGYGYTF
TRBJ2-5,TRBV19,NA,NA,TGTGCCAGTAGTATCTCGGGACGTAATCAAGAGACCCAGTACTTC,CASSISGRNQETQYF
TRBJ2-7,TRBV28,TRBD1,NA,TGTGCCAGCAGTTTGGGACAGTACGAGCAGTACTTC,CASSLGQYEQYF
TRBJ2-7,TRBV15,TRBD2,once,TGTGCCACCAGCAGAGATCCTCTCGGGACTACCTACGAGCAGTACTTC,CATSRDPLGTTYEQYF
TRBJ1-1,TRBV27,NA,NA,TGTGCCAGCTCTGTAGGGTTGAACACTGGAGCTTTCTTT,CASSVGLNTGAFF
TRBJ1-2,TRBV28,NA,NA,TGTGCCAGCAGTTTAACAGTTAACTATGGCTACACCTTC,CASSLTVNYGYTF
TRBJ1-1,TRBV9,NA,few,TGTGCCAGCAGCGTGGGAGCGAACACTGAAGCTTTCTTT,CASSVGANTEAFF
TRBJ2-3,TRBV7-6,TRBD2,NA,TGTGCCAGCAGCTTAATCTCGGGGGGGAACACAGATACGCAGTATTTT,CASSLISGGNTDTQYF
TRBJ1-2,TRBV5-1,TRBD1,NA,TGCGCCAGCACGAGGGACAGCGACGGCTATGGCTACACCTTC,CASTRDSDGYGYTF
TRBJ2-1,TRBV7-2,NA,NA,TGTGCCAGCAGCTTGGGCAACCGGGACTCGGACAATGAGCAGTTCTTC,CASSLGNRDSDNEQFF
TRBJ2-5,TRBV6-5,NA,NA,TGTGCCAGCACCTCCCGGGCCCTCCAGGAGACCCAGTACTTC,CASTSRALQETQYF
TRBJ1-3,TRBV28,TRBD1,NA,TGTGCCAGTTATACCGGGACAGTCGGAAACACCATATATTTT,CASYTGTVGNTIYF
TRBJ2-5,TRBV10-3,NA,NA,TGTGCCATCAGCCAGGGGTTCCAAGAGACCCAGTACTTC,CAISQGFQETQYF
TRBJ1-1,TRBV7-9,NA,NA,TGTGCCAGCAGGTCGACAGCTACAAACACTGAAGCTTTCTTT,CASRSTATNTEAFF
TRBJ2-7,TRBV28,NA,NA,TGTGCCAGCAGGGTCCAGGGGCAGGGGGGATTCCCGTACTTC,CASRVQGQGGFPYF
TRBJ2-3,TRBV4-3,NA,NA,TGCGCCAGCAGCCAAGAGCCGGGTGGGGATACGCAGTATTTT,CASSQEPGGDTQYF
TRBJ1-6,TRBV5-6,NA,NA,TGTGCCAGCAGCGTAGGACCAGCTTCACCCCTCCACTTT,CASSVGPASPLHF
TRBJ2-1,TRBV2,TRBD2,NA,TGTGCCAGCAGGACTAGCGGGGGGTACAATGAGCAGTTCTTC,CASRTSGGYNEQFF
TRBJ2-5,TRBV6-1,NA,NA,TGTGCCAGCAGTGGGCCCCGGTGGGAGACCCAGTACTTC,CASSGPRWETQYF
TRBJ2-5,TRBV15,NA,NA,TGTGCCACCAGCATTATCGGAGCGGCCCTCCGGGAGACCCAGTACTTC,CATSIIGAALRETQYF
TRBJ2-5,TRBV19,NA,NA,TGTGCCAGTAGTACGCTTCAAGGGAGGACCCAGTACTTC,CASSTLQGRTQYF
TRBJ2-7,TRBV4-2,NA,NA,TGTGCCAGCAGCCAAGAAAGGGTGGACGAGCAGTACTTC,CASSQERVDEQYF
TRBJ1-5,TRBV2,NA,NA,TGTGCCAGCAGTGGACTAATGAGGGCCAATCAGCCCCAGCATTTT,CASSGLMRANQPQHF
TRBJ2-3,TRBV7-2,TRBD2,NA,TGTGCCAGCAGCTTATCTCCGGGGGGAGGGGCAGATACGCAGTATTTT,CASSLSPGGGADTQYF
TRBJ1-2,TRBV10-3,NA,few,TGTGCCATCAGTGAGCCGGGGGCTAAAGACTATGGCTACACCTTC,CAISEPGAKDYGYTF
TRBJ2-3,TRBV7-6,NA,NA,TGTGCCAGCAGTCGGACCACAGATACGCAGTATTTT,CASSRTTDTQYF
TRBJ2-1,TRBV7-3,NA,few,TGTGCCAGCAGCCCCGGGGCACAGACTTTTTACAATGAGCAGTTCTTC,CASSPGAQTFYNEQFF
TRBJ2-1,TRBV7-9,NA,NA,TGTGCCAGCAGCTACGGGACCACTTACAATGAGCAGTTCTTC,CASSYGTTYNEQFF